This T cell receptor (beta chain) was found in a study of T cells in Graves' hyperthyroidism and ophthalmopathy. This clonotype was seen at least ten times. As yet, its antigen is unknown. CDR1 and CDR2 from the germline V gene are SGHRS and YFSETQ. V lost 0 bases to trimming and J lost 2 bases, with 5 bases between them. This CDR3 comprises 13 residues. Overall study findings and caveats: Also found in blood were most expanded thyroid clonotypes above 0.001.

Uncontrolled infection, other autoimmune disease, pregnancy or lactation excluded patients. RNA transcripts served as the template for amplifying TCR beta CDR3 regions. A first-round RT-PCR of the TCR CDR3 used the HTBI primer set. MiXCR, run by TCRdb on the multiplex PCR reads, gives a single entry per CDR3 protein. The sample carries 550,000 to 700,000 distinct CDR3 sequences, more than 45% recorded once. This receptor was taken from an adult woman with Graves' disease, either hyperthyroidism or ophthalmopathy (not recorded which). Sequenced sample: peripheral blood or thyroid tissue (not recorded which). This chain uses TRBV5-1 with TRBJ1-1, with D unclear. CDR3 sequence (DNA): TGCGCCAGCAGCTTGGCACACAACACTGAAGCTTTCTTT. Amino acids: CASSLAHNTEAFF.